This T cell receptor (beta chain) stems from a study of shared clonotypes between healthy human individuals. Study-level points and caveats: Researchers sampled only blood; tissue repertoires likely differ.

This clone was observed a few times. Its target is not known. The CDR3 is 13 amino acids. CDR1 is LNHDA and CDR2 is SQIVND in the germline V gene (reference sequence). V lost 3 bases to trimming and J lost 4 bases, with 9 bases between them. Every immunoSEQ plate was one replicate of a subset's evenly spread DNA. Sequenced by immunoSEQ multiplex PCR; TCRdb stores in-frame clones only, minus some. Of approximately 2.4 million clones in the sample, around 95% were seen once. This sequence originates from a man aged 18 to 29 in good health. The gene calls are TRBV19 and TRBJ1-2; D gene uncertain. The sequencing sample was made of naive CD4+ T cells sorted from blood. Stated subset: CD45RA+ positively selected. CDR3 sequence reads: CASSIGEIYGYTF. CDR3 bases: TGTGCCAGTAGTATCGGAGAGATCTATGGCTACACCTTC.